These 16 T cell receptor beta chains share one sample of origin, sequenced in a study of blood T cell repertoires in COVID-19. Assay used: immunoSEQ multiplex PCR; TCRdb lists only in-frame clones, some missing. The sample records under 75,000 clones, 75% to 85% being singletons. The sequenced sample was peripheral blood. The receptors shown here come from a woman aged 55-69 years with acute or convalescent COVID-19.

CDR3 protein: CASTTGNYNEQYF. The CDR3 coding sequence is TGTGCCAGCACGACAGGGAATTATAACGAGCAGTACTTC. The chain is built from TRBV28 and TRBJ2-7; 7 nucleotides line up with TRBD1. Germline V CDR1 and CDR2: MDHEN, SYDVKM. The CDR3 is 13 residues long. Unmatched junction bases numbered 8, after V lost 7 bases and J lost 5 bases.

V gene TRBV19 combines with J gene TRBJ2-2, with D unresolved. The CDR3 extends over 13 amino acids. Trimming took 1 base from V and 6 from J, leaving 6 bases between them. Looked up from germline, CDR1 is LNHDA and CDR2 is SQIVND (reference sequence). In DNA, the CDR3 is TGTGCCAGTAGTATAGTCTTCCCCGGGGAGCTGTTTTTT. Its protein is CASSIVFPGELFF.

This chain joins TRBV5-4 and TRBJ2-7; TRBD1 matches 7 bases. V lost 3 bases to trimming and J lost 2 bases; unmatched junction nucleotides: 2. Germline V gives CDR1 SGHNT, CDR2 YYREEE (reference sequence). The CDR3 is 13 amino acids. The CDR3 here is CASSWGTAYEQYF. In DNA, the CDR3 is TGTGCCAGCAGCTGGGGGACAGCCTACGAGCAGTACTTC.

The CDR3: CASTVTGRLAEAFF. Written as DNA, the CDR3 is TGTGCCAGCACGGTGACAGGGCGTTTGGCTGAAGCTTTCTTT. This chain links TRBV27 with TRBJ1-1; 7 bases align to TRBD1. The CDR3 is 14 residues long. Germline CDR1 MNHEY, CDR2 SMNVEV (reference sequence). V lost 7 bases to trimming and J lost 6 bases; unmatched junction nucleotides: 11.

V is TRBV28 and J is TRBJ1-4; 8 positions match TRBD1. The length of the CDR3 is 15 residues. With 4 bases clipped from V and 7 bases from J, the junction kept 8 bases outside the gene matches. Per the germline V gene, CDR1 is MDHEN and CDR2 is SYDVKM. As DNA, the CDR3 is TGTGCCAGCAGTTCCACACAGGGGGAGGGTGAAAAACTGTTTTTT. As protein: CASSSTQGEGEKLFF. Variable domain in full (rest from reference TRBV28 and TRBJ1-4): DVKVTQSSRYLVKRTGEKVFLECVQDMDHENMFWYRQDPGLGLRLIYFSYDVKMKEKGDIPEGYSVSREKKERFSLILESASTNQTSMYLCASSSTQGEGEKLFFGSGTQLSVL.

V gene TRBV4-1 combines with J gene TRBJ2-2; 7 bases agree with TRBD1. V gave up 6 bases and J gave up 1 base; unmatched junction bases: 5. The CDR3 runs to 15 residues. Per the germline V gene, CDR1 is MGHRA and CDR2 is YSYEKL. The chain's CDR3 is CASSSTGMNTGELFF. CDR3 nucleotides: TGCGCCAGCAGTTCGACAGGGATGAACACCGGGGAGCTGTTTTTT.

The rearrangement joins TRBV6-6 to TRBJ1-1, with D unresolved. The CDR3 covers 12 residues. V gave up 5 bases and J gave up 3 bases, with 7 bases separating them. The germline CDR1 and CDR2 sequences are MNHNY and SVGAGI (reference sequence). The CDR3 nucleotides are TGTGCCAGCAGTCACCAGTACACTGAAGCTTTCTTT. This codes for CASSHQYTEAFF.

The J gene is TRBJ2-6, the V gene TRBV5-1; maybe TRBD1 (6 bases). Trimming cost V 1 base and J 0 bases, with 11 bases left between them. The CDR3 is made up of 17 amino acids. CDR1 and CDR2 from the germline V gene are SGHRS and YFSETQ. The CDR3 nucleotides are TGCGCCAGCAGCTTGTATTGGACAGCCTCTGGGGCCAACGTCCTGACTTTC. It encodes CASSLYWTASGANVLTF.

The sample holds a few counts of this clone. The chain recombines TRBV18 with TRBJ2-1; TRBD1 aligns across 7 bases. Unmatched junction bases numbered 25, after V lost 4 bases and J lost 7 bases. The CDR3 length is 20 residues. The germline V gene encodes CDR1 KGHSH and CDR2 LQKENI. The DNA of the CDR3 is TGTGCCAGCTCACTCACCGGGACAGTTTATGGCTCGACCCGCAATAATGAGCAGTTCTTC. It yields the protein CASSLTGTVYGSTRNNEQFF. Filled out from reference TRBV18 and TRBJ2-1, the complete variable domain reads NAGVMQNPRHLVRRRGQEARLRCSPMKGHSHVYWYRQLPEEGLKFMVYLQKENIIDESGMPKERFSAEFPKEGPSILRIQQVVRGDSAAYFCASSLTGTVYGSTRNNEQFFGPGTRLTVL.

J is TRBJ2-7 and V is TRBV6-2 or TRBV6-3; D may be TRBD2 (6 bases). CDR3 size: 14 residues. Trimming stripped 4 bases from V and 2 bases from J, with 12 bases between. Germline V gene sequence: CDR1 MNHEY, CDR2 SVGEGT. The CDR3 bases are TGTGCCAGCAGTTTACCGGGACTCCCCTACGAGCAGTACTTC. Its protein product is CASSLPGLPYEQYF.

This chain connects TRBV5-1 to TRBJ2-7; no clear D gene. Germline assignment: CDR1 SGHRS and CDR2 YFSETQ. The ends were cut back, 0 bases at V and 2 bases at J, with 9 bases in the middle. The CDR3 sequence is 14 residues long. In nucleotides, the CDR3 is TGCGCCAGCAGCTTGGGACTGATCACCTACGAGCAGTACTTC. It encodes CASSLGLITYEQYF.

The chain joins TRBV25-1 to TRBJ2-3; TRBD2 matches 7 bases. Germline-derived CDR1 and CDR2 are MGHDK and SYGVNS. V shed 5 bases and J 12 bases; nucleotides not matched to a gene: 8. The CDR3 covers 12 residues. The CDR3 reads CASSPLAAVQYF. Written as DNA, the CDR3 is TGTGCCAGCAGTCCTCTAGCGGCCGTTCAGTATTTT. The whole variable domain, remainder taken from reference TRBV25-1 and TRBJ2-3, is EADIYQTPRYLVIGTGKKITLECSQTMGHDKMYWYQQDPGMELHLIHYSYGVNSTEKGDLSSESTVSRIRTEHFPLTLESARPSHTSQYLCASSPLAAVQYFGPGTRLTVL.

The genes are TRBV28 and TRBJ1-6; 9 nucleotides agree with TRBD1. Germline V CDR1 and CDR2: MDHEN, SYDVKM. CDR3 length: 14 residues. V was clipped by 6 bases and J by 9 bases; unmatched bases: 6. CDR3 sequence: CASSSTGGSSPLHF. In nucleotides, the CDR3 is TGTGCCAGCAGCTCTACAGGGGGCAGTTCACCCCTCCACTTT.

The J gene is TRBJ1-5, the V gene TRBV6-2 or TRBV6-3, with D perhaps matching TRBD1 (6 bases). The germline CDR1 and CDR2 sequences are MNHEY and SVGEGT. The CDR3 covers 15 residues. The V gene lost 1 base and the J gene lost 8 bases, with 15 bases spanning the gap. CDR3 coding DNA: TGTGCCAGCAGTTACTTATTCAACAGGGTAGAGCCCCAGCATTTT. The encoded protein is CASSYLFNRVEPQHF.

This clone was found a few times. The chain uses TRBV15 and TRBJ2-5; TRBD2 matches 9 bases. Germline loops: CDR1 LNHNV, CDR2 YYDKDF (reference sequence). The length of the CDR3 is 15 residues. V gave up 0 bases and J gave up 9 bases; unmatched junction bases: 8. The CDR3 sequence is CATSRDGGLAVSQYF. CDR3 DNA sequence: TGTGCCACCAGCAGAGATGGGGGACTAGCCGTATCCCAGTACTTC.

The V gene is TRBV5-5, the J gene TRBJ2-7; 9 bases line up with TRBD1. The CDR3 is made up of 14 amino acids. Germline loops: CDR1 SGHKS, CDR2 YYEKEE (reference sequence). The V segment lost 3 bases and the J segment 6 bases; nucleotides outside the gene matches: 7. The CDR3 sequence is CASSSYGTGPEQYF. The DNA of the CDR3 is TGTGCCAGCAGCTCATACGGGACAGGGCCCGAGCAGTACTTC.